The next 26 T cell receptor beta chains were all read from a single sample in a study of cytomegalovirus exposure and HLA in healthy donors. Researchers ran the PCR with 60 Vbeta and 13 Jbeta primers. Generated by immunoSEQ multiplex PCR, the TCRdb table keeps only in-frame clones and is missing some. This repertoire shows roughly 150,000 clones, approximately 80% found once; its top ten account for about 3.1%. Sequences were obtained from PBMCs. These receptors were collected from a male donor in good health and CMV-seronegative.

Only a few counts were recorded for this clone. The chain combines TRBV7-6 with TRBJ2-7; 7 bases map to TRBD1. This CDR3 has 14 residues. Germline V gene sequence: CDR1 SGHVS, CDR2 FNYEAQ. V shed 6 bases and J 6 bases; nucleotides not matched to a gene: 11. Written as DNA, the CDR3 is TGTGCCAGCAGTTTGACAGGGCGCGACCCCGAGCAGTACTTC. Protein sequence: CASSLTGRDPEQYF.

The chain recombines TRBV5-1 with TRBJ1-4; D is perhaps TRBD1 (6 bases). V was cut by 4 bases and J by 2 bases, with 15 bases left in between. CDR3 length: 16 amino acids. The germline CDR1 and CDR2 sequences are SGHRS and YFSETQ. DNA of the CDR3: TGCGCCAGCAGCCCGGGACGGGGGGCGACTAATGAAAAACTGTTTTTT. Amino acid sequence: CASSPGRGATNEKLFF.

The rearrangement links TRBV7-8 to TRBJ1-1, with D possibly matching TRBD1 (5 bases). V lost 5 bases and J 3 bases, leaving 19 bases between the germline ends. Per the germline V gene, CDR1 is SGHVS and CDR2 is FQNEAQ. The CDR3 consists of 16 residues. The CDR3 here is CASSPHRPGMDTEAFF. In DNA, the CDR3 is TGTGCCAGCAGCCCCCACCGGCCAGGGATGGACACTGAAGCTTTCTTT.

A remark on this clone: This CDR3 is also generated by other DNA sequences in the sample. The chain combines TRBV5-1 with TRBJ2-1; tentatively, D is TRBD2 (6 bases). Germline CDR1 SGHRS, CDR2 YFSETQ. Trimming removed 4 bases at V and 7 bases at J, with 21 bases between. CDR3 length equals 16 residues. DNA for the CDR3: TGCGCCAGCAGCCTGGGCTTGGGAGGAGACTATAATGAGCAGTTCTTC. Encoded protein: CASSLGLGGDYNEQFF.

CDR3 DNA: TGCGCCAGCAGCCAAGATCCCCCACTGATTAGTTACAATGAGCAGTTCTTC. Encoded protein: CASSQDPPLISYNEQFF. The rearrangement links TRBV4-1 to TRBJ2-1; D remains ambiguous. Trimming pared 0 bases from V and 4 bases from J, leaving 16 bases between. The CDR3 sequence is 17 residues long. CDR1 and CDR2 from the germline V gene are MGHRA and YSYEKL.

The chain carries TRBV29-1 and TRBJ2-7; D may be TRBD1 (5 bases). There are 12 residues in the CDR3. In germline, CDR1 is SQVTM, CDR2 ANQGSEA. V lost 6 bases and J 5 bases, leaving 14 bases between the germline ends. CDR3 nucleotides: TGCAGCGTGGATCAGGGTGCTGACGAGCAGTACTTC. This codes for CSVDQGADEQYF.

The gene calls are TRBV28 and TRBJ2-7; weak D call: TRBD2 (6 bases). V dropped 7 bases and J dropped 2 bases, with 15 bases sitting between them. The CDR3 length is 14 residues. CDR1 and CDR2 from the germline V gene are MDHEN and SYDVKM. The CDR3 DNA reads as TGTGCCAGCAATACCCTAGCGAGCGCCTACGAGCAGTACTTC. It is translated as CASNTLASAYEQYF.

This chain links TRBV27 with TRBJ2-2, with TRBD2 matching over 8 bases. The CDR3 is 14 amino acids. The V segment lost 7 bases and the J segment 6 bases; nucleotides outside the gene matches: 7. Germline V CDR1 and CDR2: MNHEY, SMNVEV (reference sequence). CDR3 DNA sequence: TGTGCCAGCACCCACGGGGGGGCCCCCGGGGAGCTGTTTTTT. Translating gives CASTHGGAPGELFF.

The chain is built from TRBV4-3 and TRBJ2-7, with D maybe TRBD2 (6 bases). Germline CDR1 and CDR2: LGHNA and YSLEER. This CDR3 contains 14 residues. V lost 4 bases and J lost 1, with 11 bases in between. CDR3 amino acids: CASSRGSGSYEQYF. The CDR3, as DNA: TGCGCCAGCAGCCGCGGCAGCGGGTCCTACGAGCAGTACTTC.

The CDR3 nucleotides are TGTGCCAGCAGCCCGAGCTCCTACGAGCAGTACTTC. Protein: CASSPSSYEQYF. The genes are TRBV11-1 and TRBJ2-5; D call uncertain. The J call may be incorrect, as the DNA end agrees better with TRBJ2-7. The CDR3 is made up of 12 amino acids. The germline V gene encodes CDR1 SGHAT and CDR2 FQDESV (reference sequence).

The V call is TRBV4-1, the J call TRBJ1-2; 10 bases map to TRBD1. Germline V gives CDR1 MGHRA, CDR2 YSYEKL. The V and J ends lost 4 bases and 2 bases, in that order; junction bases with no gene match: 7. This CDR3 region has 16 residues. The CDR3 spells CASSLWTGGLNYGYTF. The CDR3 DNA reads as TGCGCCAGCAGCCTTTGGACAGGGGGTTTGAACTATGGCTACACCTTC.

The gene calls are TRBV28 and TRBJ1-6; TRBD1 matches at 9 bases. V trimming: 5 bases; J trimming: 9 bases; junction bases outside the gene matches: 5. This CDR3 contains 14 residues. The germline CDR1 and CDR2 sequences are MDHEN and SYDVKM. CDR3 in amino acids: CASSAGQGSSPLHF. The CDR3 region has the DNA TGTGCCAGCAGTGCGGGACAGGGTTCTTCACCCCTCCACTTT.

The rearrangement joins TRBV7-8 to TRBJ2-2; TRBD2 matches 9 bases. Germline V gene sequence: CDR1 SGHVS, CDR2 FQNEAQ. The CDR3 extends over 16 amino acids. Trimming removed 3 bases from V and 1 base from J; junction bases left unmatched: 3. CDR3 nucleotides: TGTGCCAGCAGCTTGTCGACTAGCGGGAACACCGGGGAGCTGTTTTTT. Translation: CASSLSTSGNTGELFF.

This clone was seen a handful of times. The CDR3 loop is CASTDGGNEQFF. Written as DNA, the CDR3 is TGTGCCAGTACCGACGGCGGCAATGAGCAGTTCTTC. The chain combines TRBV19 with TRBJ2-1; D is undetermined. The CDR3 consists of 12 residues. The germline V gene has CDR1 LNHDA and CDR2 SQIVND (reference sequence). V was pared by 7 bases and J by 6 bases, with 10 bases between.

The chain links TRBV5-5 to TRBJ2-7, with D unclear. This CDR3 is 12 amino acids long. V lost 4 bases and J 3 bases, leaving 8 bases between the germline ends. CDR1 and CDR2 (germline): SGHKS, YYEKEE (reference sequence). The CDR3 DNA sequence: TGTGCCAGCAGCCCCAGGATCTACGAGCAGTACTTC. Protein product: CASSPRIYEQYF.

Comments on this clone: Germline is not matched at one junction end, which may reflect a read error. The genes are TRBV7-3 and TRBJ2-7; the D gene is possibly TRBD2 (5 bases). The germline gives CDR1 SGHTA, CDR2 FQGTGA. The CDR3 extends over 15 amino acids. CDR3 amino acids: CSSSSRTAPGDEQYF. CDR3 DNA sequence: TGTTCCAGCAGCTCCAGGACGGCTCCCGGGGACGAGCAGTACTTC. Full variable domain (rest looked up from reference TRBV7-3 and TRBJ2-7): GAGVSQTPSNKVTEKGKYVELRCDPISGHTALYWYRQSLGQGPEFLIYFQGTGAADDSGLPNDRFFAVRPEGSVSTLKIQRTERGDSAVYLCSSSSRTAPGDEQYFGPGTRLTVT.

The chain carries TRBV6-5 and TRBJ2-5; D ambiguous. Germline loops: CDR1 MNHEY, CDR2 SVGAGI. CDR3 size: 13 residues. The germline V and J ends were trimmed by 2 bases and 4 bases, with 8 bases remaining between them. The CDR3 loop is CASSYGPGETQYF. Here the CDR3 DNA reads TGTGCCAGCAGTTACGGCCCGGGAGAGACCCAGTACTTC.

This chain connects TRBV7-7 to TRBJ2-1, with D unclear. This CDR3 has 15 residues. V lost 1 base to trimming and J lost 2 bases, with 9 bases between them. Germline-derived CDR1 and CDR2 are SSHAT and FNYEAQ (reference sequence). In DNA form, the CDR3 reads TGTGCCAGCAGCTTAGGGTTAGAGACCTACAATGAGCAGTTCTTC. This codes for CASSLGLETYNEQFF.

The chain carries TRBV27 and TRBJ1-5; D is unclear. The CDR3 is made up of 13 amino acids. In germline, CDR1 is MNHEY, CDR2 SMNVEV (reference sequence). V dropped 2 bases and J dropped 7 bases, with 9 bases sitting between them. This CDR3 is CASSLRERQPQHF. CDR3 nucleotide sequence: TGTGCCAGCAGTTTAAGGGAGAGGCAGCCCCAGCATTTT.

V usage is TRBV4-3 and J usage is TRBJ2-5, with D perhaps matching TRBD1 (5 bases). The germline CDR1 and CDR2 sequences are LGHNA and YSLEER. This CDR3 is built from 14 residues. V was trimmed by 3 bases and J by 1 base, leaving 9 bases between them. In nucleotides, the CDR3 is TGCGCCAGCAGCCAGGGGCGATTCCAAGAGACCCAGTACTTC. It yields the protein CASSQGRFQETQYF.

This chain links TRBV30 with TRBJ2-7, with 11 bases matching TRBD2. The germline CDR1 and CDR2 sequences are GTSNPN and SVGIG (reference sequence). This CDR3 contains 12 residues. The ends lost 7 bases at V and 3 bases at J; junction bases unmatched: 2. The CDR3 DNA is TGTGCCTTGGGACTAGCGGACTACGAGCAGTACTTC. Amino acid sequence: CALGLADYEQYF.

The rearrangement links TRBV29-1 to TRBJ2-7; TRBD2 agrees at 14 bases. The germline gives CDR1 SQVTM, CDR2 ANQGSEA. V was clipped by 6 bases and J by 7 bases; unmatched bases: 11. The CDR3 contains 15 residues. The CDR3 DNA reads TGCAGCGTCCTACCGGGACTAGCGGGAGTTGGAGAGCAGTACTTC. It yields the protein CSVLPGLAGVGEQYF.

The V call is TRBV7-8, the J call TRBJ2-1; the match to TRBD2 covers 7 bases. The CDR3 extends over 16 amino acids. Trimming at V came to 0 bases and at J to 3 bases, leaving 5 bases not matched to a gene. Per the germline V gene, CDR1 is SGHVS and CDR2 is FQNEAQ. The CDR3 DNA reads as TGTGCCAGCAGCTTAGCGCCGGGGGGAAACTACAATGAGCAGTTCTTC. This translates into CASSLAPGGNYNEQFF.

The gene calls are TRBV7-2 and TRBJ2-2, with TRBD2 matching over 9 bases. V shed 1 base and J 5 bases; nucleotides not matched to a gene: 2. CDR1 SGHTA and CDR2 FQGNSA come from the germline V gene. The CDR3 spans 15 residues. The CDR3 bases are TGTGCCAGCAGCTTAGTAAGCGGGAGGACCGGGGAGCTGTTTTTT. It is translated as CASSLVSGRTGELFF.

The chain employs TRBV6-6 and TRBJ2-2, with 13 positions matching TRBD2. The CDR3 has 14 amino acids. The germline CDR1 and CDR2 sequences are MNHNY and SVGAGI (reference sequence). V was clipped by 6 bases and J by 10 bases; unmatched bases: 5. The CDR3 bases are TGTGCCAGCAGGACTAGCGGGGGGCCGGAGGAGCTGTTTTTT. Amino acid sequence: CASRTSGGPEELFF.

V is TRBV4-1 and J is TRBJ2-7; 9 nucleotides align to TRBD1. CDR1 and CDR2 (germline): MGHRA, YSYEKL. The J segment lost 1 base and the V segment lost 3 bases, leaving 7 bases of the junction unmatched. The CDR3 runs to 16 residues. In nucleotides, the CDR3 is TGCGCCAGCAGCCACATACAGGGGGCAGAGTCCTACGAGCAGTACTTC. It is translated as CASSHIQGAESYEQYF.